This TCR beta chain emerged from a study of blood T cell repertoires in COVID-19. Study-level information: Specimens from acute and convalescent COVID-19 originated in the United States, Italy and Spain.

Clones were read by immunoSEQ multiplex PCR, and TCRdb kept only the in-frame ones, dropping some. Here the sample spans approximately 450,000 clones, about 90% being singletons. The length of the CDR3 is 13 residues. V lost 6 bases to trimming and J lost 3 bases, with 6 bases between them. The age range of participants was 18 to 89 years, with residence in fewer than 25 US areas. Allocation to cohorts depended on clinical history reported by the participants. This clonotype was sampled from a woman aged 18-30 years with acute COVID-19. Sequenced: PBMCs or T cells enriched from blood (not recorded which). J is TRBJ2-6 and V is TRBV12-3 or TRBV12-4; D remains ambiguous. CDR3 loop: CASSLRGANVLTF. The CDR3 DNA follows: TGTGCCAGCAGCCTCCGTGGGGCCAACGTCCTGACTTTC.